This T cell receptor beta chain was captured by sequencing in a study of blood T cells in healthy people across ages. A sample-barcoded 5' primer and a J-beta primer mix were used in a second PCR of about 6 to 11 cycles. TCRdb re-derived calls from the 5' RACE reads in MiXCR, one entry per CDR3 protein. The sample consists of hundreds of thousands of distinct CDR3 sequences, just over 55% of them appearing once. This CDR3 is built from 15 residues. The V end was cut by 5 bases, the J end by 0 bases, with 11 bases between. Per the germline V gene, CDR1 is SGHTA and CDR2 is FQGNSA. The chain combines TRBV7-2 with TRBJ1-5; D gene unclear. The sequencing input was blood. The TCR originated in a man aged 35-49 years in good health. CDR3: CASSAGLVSNQPQHF. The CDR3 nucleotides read TGTGCCAGCAGCGCTGGACTGGTTAGCAATCAGCCCCAGCATTTT.